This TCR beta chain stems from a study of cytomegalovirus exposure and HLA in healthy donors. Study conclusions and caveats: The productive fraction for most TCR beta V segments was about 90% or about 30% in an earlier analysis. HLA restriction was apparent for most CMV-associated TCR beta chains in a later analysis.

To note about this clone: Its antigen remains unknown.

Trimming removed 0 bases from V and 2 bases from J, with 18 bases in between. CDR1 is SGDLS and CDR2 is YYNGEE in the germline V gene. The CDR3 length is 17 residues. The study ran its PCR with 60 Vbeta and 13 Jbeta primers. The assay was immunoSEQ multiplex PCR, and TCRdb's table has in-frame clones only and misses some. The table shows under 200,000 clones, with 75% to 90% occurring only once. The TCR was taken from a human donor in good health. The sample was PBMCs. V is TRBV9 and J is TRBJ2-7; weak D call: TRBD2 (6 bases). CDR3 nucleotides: TGTGCCAGCAGCGTAGGGGATGCGGGGATCCCCCCCTACGAGCAGTACTTC. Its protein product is CASSVGDAGIPPYEQYF.